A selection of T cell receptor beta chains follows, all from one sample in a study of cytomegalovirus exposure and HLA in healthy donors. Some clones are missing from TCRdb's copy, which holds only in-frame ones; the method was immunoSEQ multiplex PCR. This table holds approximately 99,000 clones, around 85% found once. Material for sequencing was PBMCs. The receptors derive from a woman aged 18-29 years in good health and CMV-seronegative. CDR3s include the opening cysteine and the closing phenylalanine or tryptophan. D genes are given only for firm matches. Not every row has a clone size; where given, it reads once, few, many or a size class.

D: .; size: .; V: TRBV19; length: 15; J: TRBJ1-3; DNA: TGTGCCAGTAGGACAGTTCCTCTCTCTGGAAACACCATATATTTT; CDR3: CASRTVPLSGNTIYF
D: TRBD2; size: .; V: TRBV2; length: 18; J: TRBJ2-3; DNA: TGTGCCAGCAGTGGTCTAGCGGGGGTGGGTTTAGGCACAGATACGCAGTATTTT; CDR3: CASSGLAGVGLGTDTQYF
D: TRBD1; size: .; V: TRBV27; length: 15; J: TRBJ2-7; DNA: TGTGCCAGCAGTTTAAGACAGGGGGGGGCCTACGAGCAGTACTTC; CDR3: CASSLRQGGAYEQYF
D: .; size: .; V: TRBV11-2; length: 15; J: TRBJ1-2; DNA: TGTGCCAGCAGCTTTACAGGCGACGGCCTAGGCGGCTACACCTTC; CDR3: CASSFTGDGLGGYTF
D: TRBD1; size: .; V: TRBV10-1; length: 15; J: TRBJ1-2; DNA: TGCGCCAGCAGGGACGGACAGGGGGCCTTCTATGGCTACACCTTC; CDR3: CASRDGQGAFYGYTF
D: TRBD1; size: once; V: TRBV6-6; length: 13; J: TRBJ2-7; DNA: TGTGCCAGCACCCGGGACAGTCTCTACGAGCAGTACTTC; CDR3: CASTRDSLYEQYF
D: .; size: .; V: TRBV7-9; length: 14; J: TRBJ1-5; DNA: TGTGCCAGCAGCTTAGACTATACCAATCAGCCCCAGCATTTT; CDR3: CASSLDYTNQPQHF
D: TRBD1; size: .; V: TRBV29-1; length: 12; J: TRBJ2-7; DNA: TGCAGCGTCGACAGGGGGGGCAACGAGCAGTACTTC; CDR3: CSVDRGGNEQYF
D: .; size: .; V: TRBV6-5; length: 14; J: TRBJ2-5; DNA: TGTGCCAGCAGGTCACCGGGATACCGAGAGACCCAGTACTTC; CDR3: CASRSPGYRETQYF
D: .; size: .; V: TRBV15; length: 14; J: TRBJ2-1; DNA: TGTGCCACCAGCAGAGAAAGACAGGTGAATGAGCAGTTCTTC; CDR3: CATSRERQVNEQFF
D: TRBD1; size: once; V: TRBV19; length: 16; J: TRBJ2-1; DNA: TGTGCCAGTCACCCCATCGGGGACAGGGGGCACAATGAGCAGTTCTTC; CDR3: CASHPIGDRGHNEQFF
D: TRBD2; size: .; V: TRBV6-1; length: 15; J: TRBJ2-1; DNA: TGTGCCAGCAGTCTTACTAGCGGCTCCTACAATGAGCAGTTCTTC; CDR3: CASSLTSGSYNEQFF
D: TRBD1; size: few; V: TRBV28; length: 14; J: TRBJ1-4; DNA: TGTGCCAGCAGTTTACGGGGACAGGTCCCAAAACTGTTTTTT; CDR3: CASSLRGQVPKLFF
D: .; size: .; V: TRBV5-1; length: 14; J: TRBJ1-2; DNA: TGCGCCAGCAGCGGGGGGACGGCCTACTATGGCTACACCTTC; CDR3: CASSGGTAYYGYTF
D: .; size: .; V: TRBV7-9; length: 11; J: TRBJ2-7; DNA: TGTGCCAGCAGCTTATCCGGCGAGCAGTACTTC; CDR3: CASSLSGEQYF
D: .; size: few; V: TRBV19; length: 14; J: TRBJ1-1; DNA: TGTGCCAGTAGTATAGACCTAGGAGGGACTGAAGCTTTCTTT; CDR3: CASSIDLGGTEAFF
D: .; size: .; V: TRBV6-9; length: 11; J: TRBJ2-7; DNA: TGTGCCAGCACCTCCGGCTACGAGCAGTACTTC; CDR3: CASTSGYEQYF
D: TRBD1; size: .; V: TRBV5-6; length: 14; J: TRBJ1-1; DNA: TGTGCCAGCAGCTTGGACAGGGGGCTCACTGAAGCTTTCTTT; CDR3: CASSLDRGLTEAFF
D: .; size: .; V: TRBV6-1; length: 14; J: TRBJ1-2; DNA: TGTGCCAGCAGTGAAGGTACAGTTCTATATGGCTACACCTTC; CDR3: CASSEGTVLYGYTF
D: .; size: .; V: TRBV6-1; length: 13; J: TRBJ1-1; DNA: TGTGCCAGCAGTGAATCGGGGGGGCGCGTAGCTTTCTTT; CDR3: CASSESGGRVAFF
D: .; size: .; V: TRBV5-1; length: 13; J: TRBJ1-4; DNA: TGCGCCAGCAGCCCGGGAGTTAATGAAAAACTGTTTTTT; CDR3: CASSPGVNEKLFF
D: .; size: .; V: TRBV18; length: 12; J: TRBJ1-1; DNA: TGTGCCAGCTCAACACAGGGAGATGAAGCTTTCTTT; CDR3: CASSTQGDEAFF
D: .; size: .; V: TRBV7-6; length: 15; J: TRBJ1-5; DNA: TGTGCCAGCAGCCCGAAGACAGGTCCCCTTCAGCCCCAGCATTTT; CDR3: CASSPKTGPLQPQHF
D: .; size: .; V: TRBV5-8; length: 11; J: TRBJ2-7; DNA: TGTGCCAGCAGCCCCTATCAAGAGCAGTACTTC; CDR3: CASSPYQEQYF